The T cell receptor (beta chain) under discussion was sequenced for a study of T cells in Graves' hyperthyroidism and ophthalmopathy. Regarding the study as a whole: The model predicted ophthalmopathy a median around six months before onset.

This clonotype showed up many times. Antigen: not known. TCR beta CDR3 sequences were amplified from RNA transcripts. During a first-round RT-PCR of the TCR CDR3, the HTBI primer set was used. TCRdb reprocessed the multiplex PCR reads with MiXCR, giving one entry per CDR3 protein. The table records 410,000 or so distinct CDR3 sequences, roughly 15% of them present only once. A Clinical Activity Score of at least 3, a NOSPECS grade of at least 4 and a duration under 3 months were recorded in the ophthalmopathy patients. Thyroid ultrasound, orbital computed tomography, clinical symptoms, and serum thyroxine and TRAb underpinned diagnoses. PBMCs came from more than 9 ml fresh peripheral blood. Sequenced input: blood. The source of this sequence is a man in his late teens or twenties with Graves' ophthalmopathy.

In DNA form, the CDR3 reads TGTGCCAGCAGTTTCGGGGGCGAGCAGTACTTC. Its translation is CASSFGGEQYF. V gene TRBV12-3 or TRBV12-4 combines with J gene TRBJ2-7; TRBD2 might be the D (6 bases). This CDR3 contains 11 residues. Trimming stripped 3 bases from V and 6 bases from J, with 6 bases between.